This T cell receptor (beta chain) was identified in a study of regulatory T cells in long-lasting Graves disease. The CDR3 is 15 amino acids. Points on this clonotype: Germline and junction disagree at one end, which may indicate a read error.

Time point meaning: newly diagnosed GD, antithyroid drugs for less than 3 months. PBMC-extracted RNA yielded the TCR library. Combining iRepertoire HTBI primers with Arm-PCR of CDR3 regions, the authors built TCR beta libraries. MiXCR, applied by TCRdb to the multiplex PCR reads, yields one record per CDR3 protein. Among about 210,000 distinct CDR3 sequences listed, roughly 19% were seen once. The sample was also reused in another study, on T cells in Graves' hyperthyroidism and ophthalmopathy. That study adds: The primer set for the first-round RT-PCR of the TCR CDR3 was HTBI.

This TCR came from a woman aged 25 to 39 with Graves disease. The sequencing here drew on peripheral blood mononuclear cells (PBMCs), taken at new diagnosis, from a patient treated with antithyroid drugs. This chain joins TRBV12-3 or TRBV12-4 and TRBJ1-1; the D gene is possibly TRBD1 (5 bases). The CDR3 here is CAGSFEGGVRTEAFF. CDR3 bases: TGTGCCGGCAGCTTCGAGGGAGGGGTTCGGACTGAAGCTTTCTTT.